This TCR beta chain was profiled in a study of T cell changes during pregnancy in multiple sclerosis. Profiled with immunoSEQ multiplex PCR; TCRdb holds only in-frame clones, not every one. This sample has approximately 60,000 clones, with 90% to 95% found just once. Germline assignment: CDR1 MGHRA and CDR2 YSYEKL. The CDR3 is 11 residues long. The V end was cut by 4 bases, the J end by 3 bases, with 4 bases between. This receptor was identified in a female donor with multiple sclerosis, enrolled in a pregnancy study. The sample was CD8+ T cells from peripheral blood mononuclear cells, taken in the second trimester of pregnancy. This chain connects TRBV4-1 to TRBJ2-7; no definite D call. The CDR3 DNA reads TGCGCCAGCAGCCCCGGCTACGAGCAGTACTTC. This encodes CASSPGYEQYF.